This TCR beta chain was sequenced during a study of cytomegalovirus exposure and HLA in healthy donors. Study as a whole: Early released data had about 85 million unique TCRs, all coming from HLA-typed donors.

Turning to this clone: Its antigen is not known.

The PCR employed 60 Vbeta primers together with 13 Jbeta primers. The repertoire was sequenced with immunoSEQ multiplex PCR; TCRdb's copy has only in-frame clones and lacks some. The sample contains about 200,000 clones, about three quarters of which appear only once. This CDR3 has 16 residues. With 2 bases clipped from V and 2 bases from J, the junction kept 6 bases outside the gene matches. The V gene's germline CDR1 is SEHNR and CDR2 FQNEAQ (reference sequence). General study findings and limits: The study put 150 or so TCR beta chains on its list as cytomegalovirus-associated.

The sequence derives from a male donor in good health and CMV-seronegative. The chain employs TRBV7-9 and TRBJ2-1; 7 nucleotides match TRBD2. The sample taken for sequencing was PBMCs. The DNA of the CDR3 is TGTGCCAGCAGCTTATCTAGCGGAGGAACCTACAATGAGCAGTTCTTC. This gives the protein CASSLSSGGTYNEQFF.